This TCR beta chain was recovered during a study of cytomegalovirus exposure and HLA in healthy donors. V was cut by 1 base and J by 4 bases, with 13 bases left in between. From germline, CDR1 is SGHAT and CDR2 FQNNGV. CDR3 size: 15 residues. It was with 60 Vbeta and 13 Jbeta primers that the PCR ran. Sequenced by immunoSEQ multiplex PCR; TCRdb stores in-frame clones only, minus some. The table records some 98,000 clones, under 70% of them present only once. This chain links TRBV11-2 with TRBJ1-1; a weak D match, TRBD1 (5 bases). Specimen: PBMCs. This receptor was taken from a man in his forties or fifties in good health and CMV-seronegative. The CDR3 DNA reads TGTGCCAGCAGCTTAGTGACCGGGGGGGGCACTGAAGCTTTCTTT. Translating gives CASSLVTGGGTEAFF.